This T cell receptor beta chain is from a study of cytomegalovirus exposure and HLA in healthy donors. Study results and limitations: Reports indicated that the classifier achieved high specificity and sensitivity in diagnosing cytomegalovirus status. According to the study, about 180 TCR beta chains were cytomegalovirus-associated. The study carried out a later analysis of TCR beta sequences. It associated 15,000 to 20,000 of them with specific HLA alleles at a false discovery rate of 0.05.

CDR1 is KGHSH, CDR2 LQKENI, per germline. Trimming at V came to 6 bases and at J to 4 bases, leaving 3 bases not matched to a gene. The CDR3 consists of 12 residues. To note about this clone: What it recognizes is unknown.

PCR employed 60 Vbeta and 13 Jbeta primers. The data were produced by immunoSEQ multiplex PCR, yet TCRdb's version contains in-frame clones alone and is incomplete. The sample has some 110,000 clones, over 70% seen once. The material sequenced was PBMCs. This chain links TRBV18 with TRBJ2-7, with 7 bases that match TRBD2. The sequence was obtained from a male donor in good health and CMV-seronegative. The CDR3 sequence is CASSPGGYEQYF. The CDR3 nucleotides are TGTGCCAGCTCTCCCGGGGGGTACGAGCAGTACTTC.